This T cell receptor beta chain was recovered during a study of blood T cell repertoires in COVID-19. About the research overall: Some COVID-19 samples were acute and others convalescent; all came from the United States, Italy and Spain. Sources were T cells, B-cell-depleted T cells, or PBMCs; the material itself was cDNA or gDNA.

This CDR3 contains 16 residues. Looked up from germline, CDR1 is MDHEN and CDR2 is SYDVKM. V shed 1 base and J shed 3 bases, with 15 bases lying between them. In the original analysis: How many nucleated cells were present was estimated from reference gene primer amplification. Profiling relied on immunoSEQ multiplex PCR, and the TCRdb table lists in-frame clones only, not all of them. V, J and clone size are taken as reported in that table, and D and trimming were inferred from the DNA itself. Found here are over 200,000 clones, 80% of them singletons; the top ten hold around 5.1%. This receptor was obtained from a human donor in a cohort sampled during active COVID-19. The J gene is TRBJ1-2, the V gene TRBV28; possible D gene TRBD1, 6 bases. Sequences were obtained from peripheral blood. In DNA form, the CDR3 reads TGTGCCAGCAGTTTATATCAGGGGCCGCGGGACTATGGCTACACCTTC. Translating it yields CASSLYQGPRDYGYTF.